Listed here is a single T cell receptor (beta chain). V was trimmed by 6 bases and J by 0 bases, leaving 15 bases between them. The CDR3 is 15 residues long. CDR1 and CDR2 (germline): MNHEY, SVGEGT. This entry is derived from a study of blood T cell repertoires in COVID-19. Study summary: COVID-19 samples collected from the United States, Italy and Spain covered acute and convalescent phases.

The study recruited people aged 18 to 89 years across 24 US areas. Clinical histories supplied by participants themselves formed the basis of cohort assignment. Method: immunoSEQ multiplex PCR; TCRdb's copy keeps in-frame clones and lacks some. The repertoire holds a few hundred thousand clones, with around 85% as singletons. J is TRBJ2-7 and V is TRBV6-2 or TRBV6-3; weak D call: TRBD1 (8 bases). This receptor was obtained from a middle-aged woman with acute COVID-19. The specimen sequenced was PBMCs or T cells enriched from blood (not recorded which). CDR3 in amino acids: CASSPTGDYSYEQYF. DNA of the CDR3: TGTGCCAGCAGCCCGACAGGGGACTACTCCTACGAGCAGTACTTC.